A single sample is the source of the 7 T cell receptor beta chains below, sequenced in a study of identical twins. Using its own MiXCR run on the 5' RACE reads, TCRdb lists one record per CDR3 protein. The data hold about 520,000 distinct CDR3 sequences, with under 25% observed a single time. The same data also contributed to another study, on T cells expressing NK-cell markers.

What was sequenced was CD4+ T cells sorted from blood. Receptors were obtained from a woman between 18 and 29 years old in good health.

This clonotype was seen at least ten times. The chain carries TRBV7-2 and TRBJ2-2; D is unresolved. Germline CDR1 reads SGHTA; CDR2 reads FQGNSA. The CDR3 runs to 13 residues. V gave up 5 bases and J gave up 3 bases, with 7 bases separating them. CDR3 protein: CASSPQDTGELFF. The DNA for the CDR3 is TGTGCCAGCAGCCCCCAGGACACCGGGGAGCTGTTTTTT.

V gene TRBV7-8 combines with J gene TRBJ2-2; D is perhaps TRBD2 (6 bases). The germline gives CDR1 SGHVS, CDR2 FQNEAQ. The CDR3 loop spans 15 amino acids. V lost 6 bases and J lost 5, with 16 bases in between. CDR3 coding DNA: TGTGCCAGCAGACCGCCGGGAGCTGGGACCGGGGAGCTGTTTTTT. Translation gives CASRPPGAGTGELFF.

There are a few counts of this clonotype. The gene calls are TRBV25-1 and TRBJ1-2; D not certain. The V and J ends lost 5 bases and 7 bases respectively, with 5 bases between them. Germline CDR1 is MGHDK and CDR2 is SYGVNS. The CDR3 is made up of 10 amino acids. CDR3 bases: TGTGCCAGCAGTAAAATTGGCTACACCTTC. This gives the protein CASSKIGYTF.

In this sample, this clonotype turned up a few times. The CDR3 sequence: CASSGDKRTEAFF. CDR3 nucleotide sequence: TGTGCCAGCAGTGGGGACAAAAGGACTGAAGCTTTCTTT. The chain joins TRBV6-6 to TRBJ1-1, with D maybe TRBD1 (6 bases). Germline V CDR1 and CDR2: MNHNY, SVGAGI (reference sequence). The V gene lost 5 bases and the J gene lost 5 bases, with 12 bases spanning the gap. The CDR3 runs to 13 residues.

The V and J genes are TRBV12-3 or TRBV12-4 and TRBJ1-6; TRBD1 agrees at 7 bases. Germline trimming cut 5 bases from V and 8 bases from J; bases unmatched to any gene: 6. There are 14 residues in the CDR3. The CDR3 region is CASSPRQGDSPLHF. DNA of the CDR3: TGTGCCAGCAGTCCAAGACAGGGCGATTCACCCCTCCACTTT.

This clonotype was found many times. The gene calls are TRBV2 and TRBJ1-4; D is ambiguous. The CDR3 is 14 residues long. CDR1 is SNHLY and CDR2 is FYNNEI in the germline V gene. Trimming took 6 bases from V and 5 from J, leaving 13 bases between them. The CDR3 bases are TGTGCCAGCAGCGATACGGACGGGAATGAAAAACTGTTTTTT. Amino acid sequence: CASSDTDGNEKLFF.

V is TRBV10-3 and J is TRBJ2-3, with 11 positions matching TRBD2. The CDR3 has 17 amino acids. Germline V gene lookup returns CDR1 ENHRY and CDR2 SYGVKD. Trimming at V came to 4 bases and at J to 4 bases, leaving 10 bases not matched to a gene. CDR3 region: CAISAPVTSGEADTQYF. The DNA for the CDR3 is TGTGCCATCAGTGCCCCTGTGACTAGCGGGGAGGCAGATACGCAGTATTTT.